The rows below give T cell receptor beta chains drawn from one sample of a study of low-dose radiotherapy and immunotherapy resistance in tumors. One entry per CDR3 protein results from TCRdb running MiXCR on the reads. The table records approximately 52,000 distinct CDR3 sequences, around 33% of them present only once. The sequencing used PBMCs, collected after low-dose radiotherapy plus immunotherapy. These receptors were collected from a male donor with rectosigmoid adenocarcinoma. CDR3s include the opening cysteine and the closing phenylalanine or tryptophan. The D gene is left open where the match is weak. Part of the rows lack a size; the others show once, few, many or a class for expanded clones.

abundance	v_gene	d_gene	j_gene	CDR3nt	CDR3aa
many	TRBV3-1	TRBD1	TRBJ2-5	TGTGCCAGCAGGCGAACAGGGGCCCCACCAGAGACCCAGTACTTC	CASRRTGAPPETQYF
few	TRBV5-4	-	TRBJ2-5	TGTGCCAGCAGCTTGGATAGGGGAGTCGGAGAGACCCAGTACTTC	CASSLDRGVGETQYF
many	TRBV28	TRBD2	TRBJ2-7	TGTGCCAGCAGTGGACTAGCGGGAGGTTTAACCTACGAGCAGTACTTC	CASSGLAGGLTYEQYF
many	TRBV29-1	-	TRBJ1-2	TGCAGCGTTCTCCACCCGGGGGCCTATGGCTACACCTTC	CSVLHPGAYGYTF
-	TRBV6-2/TRBV6-3	-	TRBJ2-5	TGTGCCAGCAGCGCGCAGAGGACCCCAGGAGAGACCCAGTACTTC	CASSAQRTPGETQYF
many	TRBV10-2	-	TRBJ2-1	TGCGCCAGCAGTGTGGTTGGACCTCCTAACGAGCAGTTCTTC	CASSVVGPPNEQFF
-	TRBV6-2/TRBV6-3	TRBD1	TRBJ2-1	TGTGCCAGCAGTTACTCCCGGACAGGGACGTACAATGAGCAGTTCTTC	CASSYSRTGTYNEQFF
-	TRBV18	-	TRBJ2-7	TGTGCCAGCTCCCGCGAAACCTCCTACGAGCAGTACTTC	CASSRETSYEQYF
few	TRBV5-4	TRBD2	TRBJ2-7	TGTGCCAGCAGCCAGACTAGCGGCAGCTCCTACGAGCAGTACTTC	CASSQTSGSSYEQYF
-	TRBV29-1	-	TRBJ1-1	TGCAGCGTCCGGATAGGGGAAACTGAAGCTTTCTTT	CSVRIGETEAFF
-	TRBV4-1	-	TRBJ1-1	TGCGCCAGCAGCCAAGACCCTGAGACAGTAGGGATCTTT	CASSQDPETVGIF
many	TRBV4-2	-	TRBJ2-2	TGTGCCAGCAGCCAAGATTACACCGGGGAGCTGTTTTTT	CASSQDYTGELFF
-	TRBV28	-	TRBJ2-1	TGTGCCAGCAGTTTTTGGGGGCCTGGCAAAAATGAGCAGTTCTTC	CASSFWGPGKNEQFF
many	TRBV24-1	-	TRBJ2-4	TGTGCCACCAGTGATTCAGGGCTAGCCAAAAACATTCAGTACTTC	CATSDSGLAKNIQYF
many	TRBV7-9	-	TRBJ2-3	TGTGCCAGCAGCCCCCCACTCACAGATACGCAGTATTTT	CASSPPLTDTQYF
many	TRBV7-8	-	TRBJ2-6	TGTGCCAGCGGAAAGGGAGGTAGAGTTTCTGGGGCCAACGTCCTGACTTTC	CASGKGGRVSGANVLTF
many	TRBV7-9	-	TRBJ1-4	TGTGCCAGCAGCAAAGCAACTAATGAAAAACTGTTTTTT	CASSKATNEKLFF
many	TRBV29-1	-	TRBJ1-2	TGCAGCGCGGCGGACCCTAGAACGTATGGCTACACCTTC	CSAADPRTYGYTF
many	TRBV18	-	TRBJ1-5	TGTGCCAGCTCCCCCCTGGACAGCGTCAATCAGCCCCAGCATTTT	CASSPLDSVNQPQHF
many	TRBV27	-	TRBJ2-7	TGTGCCAGCAGTTTTGGTCCGCACTACGAGCAGTACTTC	CASSFGPHYEQYF
-	TRBV10-3	TRBD1	TRBJ2-3	TGTGCCATCAGTGAGGGGCAGGGGGCAGATACGCAGTATTTT	CAISEGQGADTQYF
medium-sized	TRBV6-2/TRBV6-3	-	TRBJ1-1	TGTGCCAGCATTCGGTTGGGGTCGGCGAACACTGAAGCTTTCTTT	CASIRLGSANTEAFF
-	TRBV6-1	TRBD2	TRBJ2-1	TGTGCCAGCAGTTACTCTCCGCCTAGCGGGGTATACAATGAGCAGTTCTTC	CASSYSPPSGVYNEQFF
-	TRBV20-1	-	TRBJ1-1	TGCAGTGCTAGAGGCGCAGGGACTTTGATTGAAGCTTTCTTT	CSARGAGTLIEAFF
-	TRBV2	-	TRBJ2-6	TGTGCCAGCAGTGGGAGCCGCTCTGGGGCCAACGTCCTGACTTTC	CASSGSRSGANVLTF
many	TRBV25-1	TRBD1	TRBJ2-6	TGTGCCAGCAGTGAATACTTCGCGGGACAGGGGGCGGCTGGGGCCAACGTCCTGACTTTC	CASSEYFAGQGAAGANVLTF
-	TRBV6-1	-	TRBJ2-6	TGTGCCAGCAGTTACGGGCGCTCTGGGGCCAACGTCCTGACTTTC	CASSYGRSGANVLTF
many	TRBV11-2	-	TRBJ2-1	TGTGCCAGCAGCTTAGCCCTCTACAATGAGCAGTTCTTC	CASSLALYNEQFF
many	TRBV6-2/TRBV6-3	-	TRBJ1-3	TGTGCCAGCAGTTACTCGACAGCTGGAAACACCATATATTTT	CASSYSTAGNTIYF
many	TRBV27	-	TRBJ2-3	TGTGCCAGCAGTCCGCGACAGAGCACAGATACGCAGTATTTT	CASSPRQSTDTQYF
many	TRBV12-3/TRBV12-4	-	TRBJ2-3	TGTGCCAGCAGTTTACAGGGCTGGATCACAGATACGCAGTATTTT	CASSLQGWITDTQYF
many	TRBV23-1	TRBD1	TRBJ1-5	TGCGCCAGCAGTCGACAGGGAGGTTTGGGCAATCAGCCCCAGCATTTT	CASSRQGGLGNQPQHF
-	TRBV20-1	-	TRBJ1-5	TGCAGTGCTAGAGGGACGGTTAATCAGCCCCAGCATTTT	CSARGTVNQPQHF
many	TRBV12-3/TRBV12-4	TRBD2	TRBJ2-5	TGTGCCAGCACCGATCTAGCGGGGGAAGAGACCCAGTACTTC	CASTDLAGEETQYF
many	TRBV2	-	TRBJ2-5	TGTGCCAGCAGGGCAGGGTCGGAGGGAAAGACCCAGTACTTC	CASRAGSEGKTQYF
-	TRBV5-5	TRBD2	TRBJ2-3	TGTGCCAGCAGCATACTAGCGGGAGCGACAGATACGCAGTATTTT	CASSILAGATDTQYF
many	TRBV30	-	TRBJ2-1	TGTGCCTGGAGTGCCTCCTACAATGAGCAGTTCTTC	CAWSASYNEQFF
many	TRBV20-1	-	TRBJ1-5	TGCAGTGCTAGGGTCAGGCTTTCATCGGAGGAGCCCCAGCATTTT	CSARVRLSSEEPQHF
-	TRBV5-6	-	TRBJ2-7	TGTGCCAGCAGCTTGTCGGGGCCGTCTAGCTACGAGCAGTACTTC	CASSLSGPSSYEQYF
few	TRBV7-8	-	TRBJ2-3	TGTGCCAGCAGCTTAAGGACGCGAGCATTAGGACAGTATTTT	CASSLRTRALGQYF
many	TRBV28	-	TRBJ2-5	TGTGCCAGCAGTTTAGTGGGGGAAGAGACCCAGTACTTC	CASSLVGEETQYF
-	TRBV6-5	-	TRBJ1-5	TGTGCCAGCAGTTCAACAGGAGATAGCAATCAGCCCCAGCATTTT	CASSSTGDSNQPQHF
few	TRBV5-1	-	TRBJ2-1	TGCGCCAGCAGCTTGGCCTTAGGGGGGGCTATTATCTACAATGAGCAGTTCTTC	CASSLALGGAIIYNEQFF
-	TRBV12-5	-	TRBJ1-1	TGTGCTAGTGGTCGCCTTGAAGCTTTCTTT	CASGRLEAFF
once	TRBV3-1	-	TRBJ2-2	TGTGCCAGCAGCCCTAGTCGATCGGCCGGGGAGCTGTTTTTT	CASSPSRSAGELFF
few	TRBV12-3/TRBV12-4	-	TRBJ2-2	-	CASSLWGAGAGELFFF
-	TRBV13	TRBD1	TRBJ1-6	TGTGCCAGCAGCGCGGACAGGGTCAATTCACCCCTCCACTTT	CASSADRVNSPLHF
few	TRBV6-2/TRBV6-3	-	TRBJ2-7	TGTGCCAGCATCCTGGGGCCAGACGAGCAGTACTTC	CASILGPDEQYF
-	TRBV11-1	TRBD1	TRBJ2-5	TGTGCCAGCAGCCGCGGGACAGGGGTAATGGCGGAAGAGACCCAGTACTTC	CASSRGTGVMAEETQYF